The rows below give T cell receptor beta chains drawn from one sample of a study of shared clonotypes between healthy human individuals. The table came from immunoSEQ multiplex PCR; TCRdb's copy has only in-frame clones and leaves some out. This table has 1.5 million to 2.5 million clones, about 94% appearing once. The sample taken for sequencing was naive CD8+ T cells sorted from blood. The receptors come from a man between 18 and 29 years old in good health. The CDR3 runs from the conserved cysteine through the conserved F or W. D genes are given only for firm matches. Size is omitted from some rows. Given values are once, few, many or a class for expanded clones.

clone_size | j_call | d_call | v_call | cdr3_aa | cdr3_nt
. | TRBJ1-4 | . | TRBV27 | CASSFLGSNEKLFF | TGTGCCAGCAGTTTTCTGGGGTCTAATGAAAAACTGTTTTTT
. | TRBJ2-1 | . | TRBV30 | CAWSDGASSYNEQFF | TGTGCCTGGAGTGACGGGGCTAGCTCCTACAATGAGCAGTTCTTC
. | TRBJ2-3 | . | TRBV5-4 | CASSFGLGGTDTQYF | TGTGCCAGCAGCTTCGGACTAGGGGGGACAGATACGCAGTATTTT
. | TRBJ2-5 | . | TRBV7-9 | CASSLVVADQETQYF | TGTGCCAGCAGCTTAGTGGTAGCGGATCAAGAGACCCAGTACTTC
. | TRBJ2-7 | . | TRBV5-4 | CASSSGISGEQYF | TGTGCCAGCAGCTCCGGGATTTCCGGCGAGCAGTACTTC
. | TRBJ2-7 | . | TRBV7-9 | CASSPIGGGYEQYF | TGTGCCAGCAGTCCCATAGGGGGTGGCTACGAGCAGTACTTC
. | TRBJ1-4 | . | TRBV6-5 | CASSYSLVLNEKLFF | TGTGCCAGCAGTTACTCTCTGGTCCTCAATGAAAAACTGTTTTTT
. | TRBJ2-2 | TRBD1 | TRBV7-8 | CASSLGQGVGELFF | TGTGCCAGCAGCTTAGGACAGGGAGTCGGGGAGCTGTTTTTT
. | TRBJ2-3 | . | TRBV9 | CASSVGRGSTDTQYF | TGTGCCAGCAGCGTAGGTAGGGGTAGCACAGATACGCAGTATTTT
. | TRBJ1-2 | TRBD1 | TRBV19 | CASDSPGTGEFFGYTF | TGTGCCAGCGACTCCCCCGGGACAGGGGAATTTTTTGGCTACACCTTC
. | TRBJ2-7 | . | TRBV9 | CASSEGTGFYEQYF | TGTGCCAGCAGCGAGGGGACGGGGTTCTACGAGCAGTACTTC
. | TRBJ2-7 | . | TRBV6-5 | CASTGSNYEQYF | TGTGCCAGCACAGGGTCAAACTACGAGCAGTACTTC
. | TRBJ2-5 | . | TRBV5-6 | CASSPPSQETQYF | TGTGCCAGCAGCCCCCCCAGTCAAGAGACCCAGTACTTC
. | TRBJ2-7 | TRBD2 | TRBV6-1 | CASSASGLSYEQYF | TGTGCCAGCAGTGCTAGCGGGCTCTCCTACGAGCAGTACTTC
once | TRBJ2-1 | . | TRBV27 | CASSWTPSDEQFF | TGTGCCAGCAGTTGGACTCCTTCGGATGAGCAGTTCTTC
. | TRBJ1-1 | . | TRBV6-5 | CASSYSLGTEAFF | TGTGCCAGCAGTTACTCGCTTGGGACTGAAGCTTTCTTT
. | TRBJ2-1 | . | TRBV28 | CASSLGGNEQFF | TGTGCCAGCAGTTTGGGCGGGAATGAGCAGTTCTTC
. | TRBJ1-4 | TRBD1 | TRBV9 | CASSVGWAGGSPEGLFF | TGTGCCAGCAGCGTAGGATGGGCAGGGGGGAGTCCTGAAGGACTGTTTTTT
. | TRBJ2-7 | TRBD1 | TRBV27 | CASRLGQGLSYEQYF | TGTGCCAGCAGGTTAGGACAGGGCTTATCCTACGAGCAGTACTTC
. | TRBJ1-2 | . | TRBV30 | CAWSVVGGERWYGYTF | TGTGCCTGGAGTGTAGTCGGGGGGGAAAGGTGGTATGGCTACACCTTC
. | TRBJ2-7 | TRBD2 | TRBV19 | CASSIQLADYEQYF | TGTGCCAGTAGTATCCAGCTAGCGGATTACGAGCAGTACTTC
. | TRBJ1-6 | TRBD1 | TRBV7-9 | CASSSTSRGDSPLHF | TGTGCCAGCAGCTCCACCAGCAGGGGGGATTCACCCCTCCACTTT
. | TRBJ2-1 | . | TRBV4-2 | CASSQDPPGSGNEQFF | TGTGCCAGCAGCCAAGATCCACCGGGGTCGGGCAATGAGCAGTTCTTC
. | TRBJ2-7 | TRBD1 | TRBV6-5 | CASSYTGGSYEQYF | TGTGCCAGCAGTTACACAGGGGGGTCCTACGAGCAGTACTTC
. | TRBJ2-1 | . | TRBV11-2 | CASSPHARGSANEQFF | TGTGCCAGCAGTCCTCATGCTAGAGGTAGCGCCAATGAGCAGTTCTTC
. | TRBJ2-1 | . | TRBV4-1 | CASSQVERIYNEQFF | TGCGCCAGCAGCCAAGTCGAAAGGATTTACAATGAGCAGTTCTTC
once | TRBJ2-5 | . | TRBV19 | CASSIDPMSQETQYF | TGTGCCAGTAGTATTGACCCTATGAGTCAAGAGACCCAGTACTTC
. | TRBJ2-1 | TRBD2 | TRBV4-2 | CASSHWSGGYNEQFF | TGTGCCAGCAGCCATTGGAGCGGGGGCTACAATGAGCAGTTCTTC
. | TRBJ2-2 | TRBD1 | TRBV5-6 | CASSWGTGNTGELFF | TGTGCCAGCAGCTGGGGGACAGGGAACACCGGGGAGCTGTTTTTT
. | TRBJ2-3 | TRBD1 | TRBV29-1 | CSVGPGQERSDTQYF | TGCAGCGTCGGGCCTGGACAGGAGCGCTCAGATACGCAGTATTTT
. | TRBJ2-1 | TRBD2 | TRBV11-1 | CASSFGTSRYNEQFF | TGTGCCAGCAGCTTCGGGACTAGCCGCTACAATGAGCAGTTCTTC
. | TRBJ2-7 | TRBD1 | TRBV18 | CASSPQRTGYDEQYF | TGTGCCAGCTCACCACAAAGGACAGGGTACGACGAGCAGTACTTC
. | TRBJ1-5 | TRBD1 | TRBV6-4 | CASTNRTGFGQPQHF | TGTGCCAGCACCAACCGGACAGGTTTCGGACAGCCCCAGCATTTT
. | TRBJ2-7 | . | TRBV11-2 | CASSPGLGIYF | TGTGCCAGCAGCCCCGGACTGGGAATTTACTTC
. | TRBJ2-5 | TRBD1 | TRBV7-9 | CASSTGGYQETQYF | TGTGCCAGCAGCACAGGGGGGTACCAAGAGACCCAGTACTTC
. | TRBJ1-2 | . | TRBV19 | CASSLGLTGYTF | TGTGCCAGTAGTCTGGGACTAACCGGCTACACCTTC